Following are 12 T cell receptor beta chains from one sample sequenced in a study of T cells after yellow fever vaccination. In TCRdb, the 5' RACE reads were re-called with MiXCR into one record per CDR3 protein. The data show approximately 47,000 distinct CDR3 sequences, over 5.5% seen once. This specimen consisted of PBMCs, either bulk or a sorted T-cell subset (CD4+, CD8+, memory, or dextramer-sorted; not recorded which), obtained 45 days after the yellow fever booster vaccination. All receptors come from a man aged 25 to 45 who received the YFV17D yellow fever vaccine.

This clonotype was observed at least ten times. The rearrangement uses TRBV24-1 and TRBJ2-2, with D perhaps matching TRBD2 (6 bases). The germline V and J ends were trimmed by 9 bases and 0 bases, with 22 bases remaining between them. Germline V gives CDR1 KGHDR, CDR2 SFDVKD. CDR3 length equals 18 residues. CDR3 coding DNA: TGTGCCACCGGACCCCTTTGGGCACGCGGGACGAACACCGGGGAGCTGTTTTTT. Translated: CATGPLWARGTNTGELFF.

The chain joins TRBV30 to TRBJ1-5; possibly TRBD1 for D (5 bases). V lost 2 bases, J lost 7 bases, and 18 bases lay in between. The CDR3 consists of 15 residues. Germline V gene sequence: CDR1 GTSNPN, CDR2 SVGIG (reference sequence). CDR3: CAWSLTQGWLQPQHF. The CDR3 DNA reads TGTGCCTGGAGTCTAACTCAGGGATGGCTCCAGCCCCAGCATTTT.

About this clonotype: With a much larger clone just one base away, this may be a read error. The CDR3 loop reads CDSSGGWPQHF. The CDR3 coding sequence is TGTGACAGCAGCGGCGGATGGCCCCAGCATTTT. This rearrangement joins TRBV12-3 or TRBV12-4 to TRBJ1-5; D call uncertain. The CDR3 runs 11 residues.

This chain joins TRBV20-1 and TRBJ2-1; TRBD2 might be the D (6 bases). Per the germline V gene, CDR1 is DFQATT and CDR2 is SNEGSKA (reference sequence). The germline V and J ends were trimmed by 0 bases and 10 bases, with 19 bases remaining between them. This CDR3 region has 15 residues. In DNA form, the CDR3 reads TGCAGTGCTAGAGATACCAGCGGGTCCGGCAGGGAGCAGTTCTTC. Its translation is CSARDTSGSGREQFF.

The CDR3 DNA is TGCAGTGCCAGGGGCGCAGCTAGCACAGATACGCAGTATTTT. Translation gives CSARGAASTDTQYF. The chain uses TRBV20-1 and TRBJ2-3; perhaps TRBD1 as D (6 bases). Trimming took 6 bases from V and 0 from J, leaving 13 bases between them. CDR3 length: 14 residues. CDR1 is DFQATT, CDR2 SNEGSKA, per germline (reference sequence).

This clonotype was observed a handful of times. CDR3 sequence (DNA): TGCAGTGCTAGGACGAAGGGACGGAGCAACAATCAGCCCCAGCATTTT. It codes for CSARTKGRSNNQPQHF. The chain carries TRBV20-1 and TRBJ1-5; D perhaps matches TRBD1 (5 bases). This CDR3 has 16 residues. Germline loops: CDR1 DFQATT, CDR2 SNEGSKA (reference sequence). V lost 3 bases, J lost 3 bases, and 18 bases lay in between.

There are many counts of this clonotype. The rearrangement joins TRBV4-3 to TRBJ1-2; D remains ambiguous. Trimming cost V 3 bases and J 7 bases, with 9 bases left between them. CDR3 length equals 12 residues. Germline CDR1 is LGHNA and CDR2 is YSLEER. In DNA form, the CDR3 reads TGCGCCAGCAGCCATAATCGTGGTGGCTACACCTTC. The encoded protein is CASSHNRGGYTF.

Ten or more counts support this clonotype. CDR3 sequence reads: CATSDLGGGSYNEQFF. In nucleotides, the CDR3 is TGTGCCACCAGTGATTTGGGGGGGGGGTCCTACAATGAGCAGTTCTTC. This chain uses TRBV24-1 with TRBJ2-1; TRBD2 aligns across 7 bases. The CDR3 loop spans 16 amino acids. With 0 bases clipped from V and 1 base from J, the junction kept 2 bases outside the gene matches. Germline CDR1 reads KGHDR; CDR2 reads SFDVKD.

This clonotype was observed at least ten times. CDR3 nucleotide sequence: TGTGCCTGGACCCCCAGCGGGAGGGCCATAAATGAGCAGTTCTTC. Translation gives CAWTPSGRAINEQFF. The rearrangement joins TRBV30 to TRBJ2-1; TRBD2 agrees at 10 bases. CDR3 length: 15 residues. Unmatched junction bases numbered 10, after V lost 4 bases and J lost 7 bases. The germline V gene encodes CDR1 GTSNPN and CDR2 SVGIG (reference sequence).

In its sample, this clonotype was seen many times. V is TRBV4-3 and J is TRBJ1-1; D not resolved. Germline V gene data show CDR1 as LGHNA and CDR2 as YSLEER. This CDR3 contains 14 residues. V dropped 2 bases and J dropped 5 bases, with 12 bases sitting between them. CDR3 region: CASSQLEVGTEAFF. The CDR3 nucleotides are TGCGCCAGCAGCCAACTAGAGGTGGGAACTGAAGCTTTCTTT.

This clonotype was found a few times. The rearrangement joins TRBV6-5 to TRBJ2-5, with 7 bases lining up with TRBD2. Per the germline V gene, CDR1 is MNHEY and CDR2 is SVGAGI. The CDR3 has 16 residues. V dropped 0 bases and J dropped 4; count of bases not matched to a gene: 8. The CDR3 sequence is CASSYSPAGVRETQYF. The CDR3 DNA reads as TGTGCCAGCAGTTACTCCCCTGCGGGAGTTAGAGAGACCCAGTACTTC.

Only a few counts were recorded for this clonotype. This rearrangement joins TRBV7-8 to TRBJ2-7, with D possibly TRBD1 on 6 matching bases. Germline loops: CDR1 SGHVS, CDR2 FQNEAQ. Trimming took 4 bases from V and 3 from J, leaving 7 bases between them. The CDR3 sequence is 12 residues long. For the CDR3, the DNA is TGTGCCAGCAGCTGGGACAACTACGAGCAGTACTTC. Its translation is CASSWDNYEQYF.